This T cell receptor beta chain was retrieved from a study of spatial heterogeneity in lung cancer. As for the study in general: Fewer alpha-chain than beta-chain sequences were consistently detected. Study findings and constraints: The study found ubiquitous expanded tumor TCRs in blood more at resection than follow-up.

Time point reported: sample taken at primary tumor resection. Whole RNA came from tumor, nontumor lung or frozen PBMC and was sequenced without being sorted. About 73 TRACERx patients with early, untreated non-small cell lung cancer donated samples. Details on this clonotype: Its antigen is undetermined.

The germline CDR1 and CDR2 sequences are SGHTA and FQGNSA. This CDR3 spans 14 amino acids. Trimming took off 6 bases at V and 0 bases at J, with 10 bases between the two ends. Each molecule of TCR cDNA was tagged with one unique molecular identifier. TCRdb recomputed calls from the 5' RACE reads with MiXCR, one row per CDR3 protein. The sample yields 77,000 or so distinct CDR3 sequences, 15% to 25% seen once. The sample in question was PBMCs, obtained at surgery. The clonotype comes from a male donor with early-stage non-small cell lung cancer. The chain uses TRBV7-2 and TRBJ2-3; D possibly uses TRBD1 or TRBD2 (6 bases each). CDR3: CASREGGSTDTQYF. CDR3 in DNA: TGTGCCAGCAGGGAGGGGGGCAGCACAGATACGCAGTATTTT.